This T cell receptor beta chain was retrieved from a study of graft-versus-host responses after intestinal transplantation. For the study at large: Induction with anti-thymocyte globulin, then tacrolimus and steroids for about 3 years, was given to all recipients. Study-level results: Investigators detected GvH clones in recipient marrow, with some emerging earlier in ileum or blood. Maximum circulating GvH clone levels tracked with early post-transplant HvG decreases. Patients with graft-donor T cell macrochimerism had high graft-versus-host to host-versus-graft clonal ratios in allografts.

Note on this clone: Its antigen is as yet unknown.

The germline V and J ends were trimmed by 1 base and 2 bases, with 15 bases remaining between them. CDR1 SGHVS and CDR2 FNYEAQ come from the germline V gene. This CDR3 has 17 residues. Repertoires were generated with immunoSEQ multiplex PCR, while TCRdb's copy carries only in-frame clones and drops some. Of over 100,000 clones in the sample, about 92% were seen once. The chain employs TRBV7-6 and TRBJ2-1, with D possibly TRBD1 on 5 matching bases. This sequence originates from a human donor who was the organ donor for an intestinal transplant. Material: unstimulated CD4+ T cells sorted from spleen or lymph node cells, obtained before transplant. The chain's CDR3 is CASSLGLGASAYNEQFF. CDR3 in DNA: TGTGCCAGCAGCTTAGGGCTAGGGGCCAGCGCCTACAATGAGCAGTTCTTC.